These 21 T cell receptor beta chains were all obtained from the same sample, sequenced in a study of cytomegalovirus exposure and HLA in healthy donors. PCR was performed using 60 Vbeta and 13 Jbeta primers. Produced via immunoSEQ multiplex PCR; TCRdb's table is partial and in-frame only. The sample holds some 150,000 clones, 80% seen once. Sequenced: PBMCs. The receptors come from a man aged 30 to 45 in good health and CMV-seronegative.

V is TRBV9 and J is TRBJ1-2; 7 positions agree with TRBD1. The CDR3 runs 16 residues. Germline V gene lookup returns CDR1 SGDLS and CDR2 YYNGEE. The ends lost 3 bases at V and 3 bases at J; junction bases unmatched: 11. DNA for the CDR3: TGTGCCAGCAGCGAAAACCGGGACAGCCTAGACTATGGCTACACCTTC. This translates into CASSENRDSLDYGYTF.

Remarks on this clone: The sample contains more than one DNA sequence encoding this CDR3. This chain connects TRBV6-5 to TRBJ2-1; D not resolved. Trimming stripped 6 bases from V and 4 bases from J, with 4 bases between. The CDR3 length is 11 residues. CDR1 MNHEY and CDR2 SVGAGI come from the germline V gene. DNA for the CDR3: TGTGCCAGCAGCCGTTACAATGAGCAGTTCTTC. Translating gives CASSRYNEQFF.

The genes are TRBV10-3 and TRBJ1-1; D gene uncertain. With 0 bases removed from V and 5 bases from J, the gap between germline ends came to 16 bases. Germline CDR1 is ENHRY and CDR2 is SYGVKD. The CDR3 consists of 16 residues. The CDR3 nucleotides read TGTGCCATCAGTGAGTCATTCGCGGGAGGACGGACTGAAGCTTTCTTT. Translation: CAISESFAGGRTEAFF.

The chain uses TRBV19 and TRBJ1-2, with TRBD1 matching over 9 bases. CDR1 is LNHDA, CDR2 SQIVND, per germline (reference sequence). V was pared by 6 bases and J by 11 bases, with 13 bases of the junction left unmatched. The CDR3 is 14 amino acids. This CDR3 is CASRQRDREWKYTF. For the CDR3, the DNA is TGTGCCAGTAGGCAGCGGGACAGGGAATGGAAGTACACCTTC. The whole variable domain, filled in from reference TRBV19 and TRBJ1-2, reads DGGITQSPKYLFRKEGQNVTLSCEQNLNHDAMYWYRQDPGQGLRLIYYSQIVNDFQKGDIAEGYSVSREKKESFPLTVTSAQKNPTAFYLCASRQRDREWKYTFGSGTRLTVV.

This chain joins TRBV4-3 and TRBJ1-5, with D perhaps matching TRBD1 (6 bases). This CDR3 has 15 amino acids. The germline V gene encodes CDR1 LGHNA and CDR2 YSLEER. The ends were cut back, 1 base at V and 7 bases at J, with 14 bases in the middle. CDR3 residues: CASSQAFTGKQPQHF. CDR3 sequence (DNA): TGCGCCAGCAGCCAAGCGTTTACAGGGAAGCAGCCCCAGCATTTT.

The V gene is TRBV4-2, the J gene TRBJ1-2, with TRBD1 matching over 9 bases. Trimming cost V 1 base and J 4 bases; bases outside gene matches: 4. The CDR3 consists of 15 residues. Germline V gene data show CDR1 as LGHNA and CDR2 as YNFKEQ. CDR3: CASSQGQGGTYGYTF. Written as DNA, the CDR3 is TGTGCCAGCAGCCAAGGACAGGGGGGAACCTATGGCTACACCTTC.

This clone was seen a handful of times. The rearrangement uses TRBV2 and TRBJ2-1; 10 bases map to TRBD2. The germline V gene has CDR1 SNHLY and CDR2 FYNNEI. Losses at the gene ends were 8 bases for V and 4 bases for J; bases not matched to a gene: 5. This CDR3 contains 14 residues. The CDR3 nucleotides read TGTGCCAGCGCAGGGACTAGCGTATACAATGAGCAGTTCTTC. The encoded protein is CASAGTSVYNEQFF.

This chain uses TRBV30 with TRBJ1-1; TRBD1 might be the D (5 bases). Trimming took off 5 bases at V and 2 bases at J, with 15 bases between the two ends. The length of the CDR3 is 14 residues. Germline CDR1 is GTSNPN and CDR2 is SVGIG (reference sequence). CDR3 amino acids: CAWGRGVANTEAFF. The CDR3 DNA reads TGTGCCTGGGGACGGGGGGTCGCTAACACTGAAGCTTTCTTT.

The chain links TRBV30 to TRBJ2-1, with TRBD2 matching over 7 bases. Germline V lookup: CDR1 GTSNPN, CDR2 SVGIG (reference sequence). This CDR3 has 14 residues. With 2 bases clipped from V and 7 bases from J, the junction kept 8 bases outside the gene matches. CDR3 amino acids: CAWSPLRLANEQFF. The DNA for the CDR3 is TGTGCCTGGAGTCCCCTGAGACTAGCTAATGAGCAGTTCTTC.

V is TRBV27 and J is TRBJ1-1; D is unclear. The germline CDR1 and CDR2 sequences are MNHEY and SMNVEV (reference sequence). V was pared by 2 bases and J by 5 bases, with 9 bases between. The CDR3 spans 13 residues. The CDR3 is CASSLGSGTEAFF. The CDR3 nucleotides are TGTGCCAGCAGTTTAGGGTCGGGGACTGAAGCTTTCTTT.

J is TRBJ2-7 and V is TRBV28, with 16 bases matching TRBD2. Germline V lookup: CDR1 MDHEN, CDR2 SYDVKM. This CDR3 region has 21 residues. V lost 8 bases and J lost 6; bases outside the gene matches: 25. The CDR3 region is CASPSGTSGGGRGSQWGEQYF. DNA of the CDR3: TGTGCCAGCCCCTCCGGGACTAGCGGGGGGGGCCGGGGTAGTCAGTGGGGCGAGCAGTACTTC.

This rearrangement joins TRBV13 to TRBJ2-2; 9 nucleotides match TRBD2. CDR1 and CDR2 (germline): PRHDT, FYEKMQ (reference sequence). The CDR3 is made up of 18 amino acids. J was trimmed by 2 bases and V by 0 bases; bases with no gene match: 7. This CDR3 is CASSLGLGLAGNTGELFF. DNA for the CDR3: TGTGCCAGCAGCTTAGGCCTGGGTCTAGCGGGAAACACCGGGGAGCTGTTTTTT.

The gene calls are TRBV27 and TRBJ2-1; D is unresolved. V was shortened by 3 bases and J by 0 bases, with 15 bases between the two germline ends. The CDR3 totals 17 residues. Germline V gene lookup returns CDR1 MNHEY and CDR2 SMNVEV (reference sequence). The CDR3 nucleotides read TGTGCCAGCAGTTTGATCAGACTGAAGGTCTCCTACAATGAGCAGTTCTTC. It is translated as CASSLIRLKVSYNEQFF.

This clone was counted ten times or more. The V and J genes are TRBV6-6 and TRBJ2-2, with D possibly matching TRBD1 (5 bases). The CDR3 contains 15 residues. The V gene's germline CDR1 is MNHNY and CDR2 SVGAGI (reference sequence). V shed 0 bases and J shed 4 bases, with 9 bases lying between them. The CDR3 reads CASSYSTRGTGELFF. The CDR3 nucleotides are TGTGCCAGCAGTTACTCGACAAGGGGCACCGGGGAGCTGTTTTTT.

The CDR3 is CASSYIGDEQYF. The CDR3 DNA follows: TGTGCCAGCAGTTATATAGGGGACGAGCAGTACTTC. The chain has TRBV27 and TRBJ2-7; tentative D call: TRBD1 (5 bases). V lost 4 bases and J 5 bases, leaving 9 bases between the germline ends. The germline gives CDR1 MNHEY, CDR2 SMNVEV (reference sequence). This CDR3 has 12 amino acids.

This chain joins TRBV29-1 and TRBJ2-7; 7 nucleotides match TRBD1. The CDR3 totals 15 residues. Germline trimming cut 0 bases from V and 2 bases from J; bases unmatched to any gene: 7. Germline values: CDR1 SQVTM, CDR2 ANQGSEA. CDR3 residues: CSVEDAQGRTYEQYF. Written as DNA, the CDR3 is TGCAGCGTTGAAGACGCACAGGGGCGAACCTACGAGCAGTACTTC.

The chain links TRBV9 to TRBJ2-7, with 7 bases fitting TRBD2. V shed 0 bases and J 1 base; nucleotides not matched to a gene: 7. The CDR3 loop spans 16 amino acids. CDR1 SGDLS and CDR2 YYNGEE come from the germline V gene. The CDR3 nucleotides read TGTGCCAGCAGCGTAGCTGGGGGGGAGTCGTCCTACGAGCAGTACTTC. This codes for CASSVAGGESSYEQYF. Full variable domain (outside the CDR3, taken from reference TRBV9 and TRBJ2-7): DSGVTQTPKHLITATGQRVTLRCSPRSGDLSVYWYQQSLDQGLQFLIQYYNGEERAKGNILERFSAQQFPDLHSELNLSSLELGDSALYFCASSVAGGESSYEQYFGPGTRLTVT.

The chain carries TRBV9 and TRBJ1-4; maybe TRBD1 (5 bases). Germline V CDR1 and CDR2: SGDLS, YYNGEE. The germline V and J ends were trimmed by 0 bases and 7 bases, with 16 bases remaining between them. The CDR3 is 16 residues long. This CDR3 is CASSVGVRDLREKLFF. The CDR3 bases are TGTGCCAGCAGCGTAGGAGTCAGGGATTTGCGTGAAAAACTGTTTTTT.

The chain combines TRBV7-6 with TRBJ2-2, with D possibly being TRBD1 (5 bases). V lost 1 base to trimming and J lost 6 bases, with 6 bases between them. The CDR3 totals 13 residues. Looked up from germline, CDR1 is SGHVS and CDR2 is FNYEAQ. In DNA, the CDR3 is TGTGCCAGCAGCTTAGTGGGGCCCGGGGAGCTGTTTTTT. Protein sequence: CASSLVGPGELFF.

This clone was observed a handful of times. This chain's CDR3 is CASSLTGGETQYF. The DNA for the CDR3 is TGTGCCAGCAGTTTAACGGGTGGCGAGACCCAGTACTTC. The chain uses TRBV28 and TRBJ2-5; the D is unclear. Germline V CDR1 and CDR2: MDHEN, SYDVKM. Trimming took 2 bases from V and 5 from J, leaving 9 bases between them. This CDR3 region has 13 residues.

The rearrangement links TRBV9 to TRBJ2-5; D call uncertain. The J call may be wrong; the DNA end is better matched by TRBJ2-7. Germline CDR1 SGDLS, CDR2 YYNGEE. This CDR3 is built from 14 residues. The CDR3 DNA reads TGTGCCAGCAGCTCTGGAGACGCCTCCTACGAGCAGTACTTC. Protein sequence: CASSSGDASYEQYF.